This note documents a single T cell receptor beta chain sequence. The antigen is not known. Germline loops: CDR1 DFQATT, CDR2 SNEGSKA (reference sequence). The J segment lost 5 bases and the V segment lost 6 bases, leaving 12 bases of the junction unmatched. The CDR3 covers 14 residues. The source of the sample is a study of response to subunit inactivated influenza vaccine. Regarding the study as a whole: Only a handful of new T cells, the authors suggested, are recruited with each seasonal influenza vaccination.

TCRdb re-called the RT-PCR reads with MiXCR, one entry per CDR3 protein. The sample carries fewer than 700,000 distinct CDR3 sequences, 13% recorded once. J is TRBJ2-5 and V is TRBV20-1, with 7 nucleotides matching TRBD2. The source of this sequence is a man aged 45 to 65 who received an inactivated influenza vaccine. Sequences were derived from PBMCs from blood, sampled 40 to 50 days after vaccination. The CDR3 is CSATDAGAVETQYF. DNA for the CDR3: TGCAGTGCCACGGACGCGGGAGCGGTGGAGACCCAGTACTTC.